The sequence of this T cell receptor beta chain was determined in a study of T cell clones after liver transplantation. The data were produced by immunoSEQ multiplex PCR, yet TCRdb's version contains in-frame clones alone and is incomplete. This sample has approximately 100,000 clones, with approximately 79% found just once. V shed 3 bases and J shed 7 bases, with 14 bases lying between them. This CDR3 region has 14 residues. Germline CDR1 and CDR2: MNHEY and SMNVEV (reference sequence). The rearrangement joins TRBV27 to TRBJ2-3; perhaps TRBD2 as D (5 bases). This TCR derives from a human patient who received a liver transplant. Some T cells here may be from the graft donor. Here the sequenced sample was CD4+ T cells from blood, taken 47 months after liver transplant. The CDR3 sequence: CASSLTNLGYTQYF. The CDR3 DNA follows: TGTGCCAGCAGTTTGACTAACCTGGGGTATACGCAGTATTTT.